A few counts support the clone carrying this T cell receptor beta chain. Its antigen remains unidentified. These data come from a study of identical twins. TCRdb re-derived calls from the 5' RACE reads in MiXCR, one entry per CDR3 protein. The sample yields fewer than 550,000 distinct CDR3 sequences, over 12% seen once. This CDR3 comprises 18 residues. The V gene end was trimmed by 3 bases and the J gene end by 4 bases; junction bases not matched to a gene: 15. Germline CDR1 MNHEY, CDR2 SMNVEV (reference sequence). Broader study findings: Part of the zero-insertion signal could reflect confounding by invariant MAIT and iNKT cells.

The same sample was also used in a study of yellow fever vaccine responses in identical twins. From that report: Reported findings indicate that twins' vaccine T cell responses seemed partially convergent, partially personalized.

The sequencing input was CD4+ T cells sorted from blood. The chain has TRBV27 and TRBJ1-2, with 9 bases lining up with TRBD1. This sequence originates from a woman aged 18-35 years in good health. CDR3: CASSFNIRTGGESYGYTF. As DNA, the CDR3 is TGTGCCAGCAGTTTTAATATCCGAACAGGGGGCGAGAGCTATGGCTACACCTTC.